This paragraph reports one T cell receptor (beta chain). Losses at the gene ends were 3 bases for V and 6 bases for J; bases not matched to a gene: 8. CDR1 and CDR2 (germline): SGHRS, YFSETQ. The CDR3 sequence is 14 residues long. The entirety of the isolated RNA underwent reverse transcription, so expressed TCRB transcripts were sequenced. Clones were read by immunoSEQ multiplex PCR, and TCRdb kept only the in-frame ones, dropping some. Altogether about 350,000 clones are present, about 19% being singletons, with the ten largest covering approximately 0.046%. These data originate in a study of beta chain features in type 1 diabetes.

The TCR originated in a woman between 18 and 30 years old in good health. The sample comprised naive CD4+ T cells from blood. The chain uses TRBV5-1 and TRBJ1-1; TRBD1 matches 7 bases. CDR3 loop: CASSWDSTFAEAFF. For the CDR3, the DNA is TGCGCCAGCAGCTGGGACAGCACTTTCGCTGAAGCTTTCTTT.